This T cell receptor (beta chain) was identified in a study of blood T cell repertoires in COVID-19. Study summary: T cells, B-cell-depleted T cells, or PBMCs provided the cDNA or gDNA that served as material.

In the original processing: Nucleated cell number was recorded as an estimate derived from reference gene primer amplification. This table comes from immunoSEQ multiplex PCR, and its TCRdb copy is limited to in-frame clones, with some not included. That table furnishes V, J and clone size, whereas the DNA furnished D and trimming. The sample includes around 65,000 clones, about 85% seen only once; the top ten take approximately 5%. Germline values: CDR1 SGHRS, CDR2 YFSETQ. CDR3 length equals 14 residues. Trimming took 5 bases from V and 2 from J, leaving 14 bases between them. The chain joins TRBV5-1 to TRBJ2-7; possible D gene TRBD1, 6 bases. This TCR came from a man between 65 and 79 years old with acute or convalescent COVID-19. Source material: peripheral blood. CDR3 DNA sequence: TGCGCCAGCAGGCAGGACAGCTATCCCTACGAGCAGTACTTC. It is translated as CASRQDSYPYEQYF.